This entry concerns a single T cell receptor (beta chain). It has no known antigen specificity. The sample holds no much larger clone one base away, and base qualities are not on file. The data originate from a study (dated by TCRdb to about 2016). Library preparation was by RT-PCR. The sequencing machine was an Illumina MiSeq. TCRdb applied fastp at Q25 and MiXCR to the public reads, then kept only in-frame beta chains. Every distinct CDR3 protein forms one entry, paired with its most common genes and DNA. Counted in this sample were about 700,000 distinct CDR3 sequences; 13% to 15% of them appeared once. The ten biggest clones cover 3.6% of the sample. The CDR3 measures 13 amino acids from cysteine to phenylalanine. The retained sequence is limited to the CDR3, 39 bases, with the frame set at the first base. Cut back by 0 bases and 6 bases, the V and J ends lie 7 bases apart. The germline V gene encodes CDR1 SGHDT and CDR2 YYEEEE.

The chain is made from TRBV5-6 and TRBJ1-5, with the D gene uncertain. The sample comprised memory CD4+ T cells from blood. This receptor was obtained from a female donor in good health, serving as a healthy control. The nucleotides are TGTGCCAGCAGCTTGGCCAGGACTCAGCCCCAGCATTTT. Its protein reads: CASSLARTQPQHF.